These 8 T cell receptor beta chains came from one sample sequenced in a study of Ad26.COV2.S vaccination and SARS-CoV-2 variants. This table comes from immunoSEQ multiplex PCR, and its TCRdb copy is limited to in-frame clones, with some not included. The table includes 300,000 to 400,000 clones, around four fifths detected once. Documented treatment: 15 to 20 received Ad26.COV2.S at low or high dose, single or two shots; 5 received placebo; per-sample allocation not given. Specimens were obtained on day 63 following the first vaccine or placebo injection. The specimen was peripheral blood, collected in a trial of Ad26.COV2.S vaccine versus placebo. The receptors here all came from a person aged 18-65 years who received the Ad26.COV2.S COVID-19 vaccine or a placebo.

The J gene is TRBJ2-1, the V gene TRBV5-1; the D gene is possibly TRBD2 (7 bases). The germline V gene encodes CDR1 SGHRS and CDR2 YFSETQ. CDR3 size: 16 residues. Trimming removed 0 bases at V and 2 bases at J, with 12 bases between. DNA of the CDR3: TGCGCCAGCAGCTTGGCCGGGGGGCCGCCCTACAATGAGCAGTTCTTC. Protein sequence: CASSLAGGPPYNEQFF.

The gene calls are TRBV5-4 and TRBJ2-2; D not resolved. Trimming cost V 1 base and J 6 bases, with 13 bases left between them. CDR1 is SGHNT, CDR2 YYREEE, per germline (reference sequence). The CDR3 runs to 15 residues. The CDR3: CASSLFGAGAGELFF. The DNA for the CDR3 is TGTGCCAGCAGCTTGTTTGGAGCAGGTGCCGGGGAGCTGTTTTTT. Supplemented by reference TRBV5-4 and TRBJ2-2, the full variable domain reads ETGVTQSPTHLIKTRGQQVTLRCSSQSGHNTVSWYQQALGQGPQFIFQYYREEENGRGNFPPRFSGLQFPNYSSELNVNALELDDSALYLCASSLFGAGAGELFFGEGSRLTVL.

The chain recombines TRBV28 with TRBJ1-2; 7 nucleotides align to TRBD1. The CDR3 is 12 amino acids. V was pared by 7 bases and J by 13 bases, with 12 bases of the junction left unmatched. Germline V gene data show CDR1 as MDHEN and CDR2 as SYDVKM. The CDR3 bases are TGTGCCAGCACTAGCCTACAGGGGAGCGCCACCTTC. It yields the protein CASTSLQGSATF.

The sample holds a few counts of this clone. The V and J genes are TRBV5-1 and TRBJ2-7; the match to TRBD1 covers 7 bases. After removal of 3 bases from V and 0 bases from J, the junction contained 3 bases not matched to a gene. Germline V gene lookup returns CDR1 SGHRS and CDR2 YFSETQ. CDR3 size: 14 residues. In DNA, the CDR3 is TGCGCCAGCAGCTCCGGGACAGACTCCTACGAGCAGTACTTC. Translating it yields CASSSGTDSYEQYF.

The J gene is TRBJ1-6, the V gene TRBV5-1, with D maybe TRBD1 (5 bases). The length of the CDR3 is 16 residues. Germline V lookup: CDR1 SGHRS, CDR2 YFSETQ. V gave up 0 bases and J gave up 4 bases, with 11 bases separating them. In nucleotides, the CDR3 is TGCGCCAGCAGCTTGGCCGGGGCACAGTATAATTCACCCCTCCACTTT. Translation gives CASSLAGAQYNSPLHF.

This clone was picked up many times. This chain uses TRBV5-4 with TRBJ2-1; the D call may be TRBD1 or TRBD2 (5 bases each). CDR3 length: 13 amino acids. V lost 0 bases and J 9 bases, leaving 10 bases between the germline ends. The V gene's germline CDR1 is SGHNT and CDR2 YYREEE (reference sequence). CDR3 in DNA: TGTGCCAGCAGCTTGGACGCGAGGGGTGAGCAGTTCTTC. It is translated as CASSLDARGEQFF.

V usage is TRBV2 and J usage is TRBJ2-5; possible D gene TRBD1, 6 bases. The CDR3 length is 15 residues. Germline loops: CDR1 SNHLY, CDR2 FYNNEI. V dropped 0 bases and J dropped 2 bases, with 10 bases sitting between them. CDR3 in amino acids: CASSEAQTGQETQYF. CDR3 DNA: TGTGCCAGCAGTGAAGCACAGACAGGTCAAGAGACCCAGTACTTC.

The chain recombines TRBV6-6 with TRBJ2-7, with D possibly being TRBD1 (7 bases). With 6 bases removed from V and 0 bases from J, the gap between germline ends came to 12 bases. The CDR3 runs 14 residues. The germline CDR1 and CDR2 sequences are MNHNY and SVGAGI (reference sequence). Written as DNA, the CDR3 is TGTGCCAGCAGGTCAGGGGGGTCCTCCTACGAGCAGTACTTC. It codes for CASRSGGSSYEQYF.